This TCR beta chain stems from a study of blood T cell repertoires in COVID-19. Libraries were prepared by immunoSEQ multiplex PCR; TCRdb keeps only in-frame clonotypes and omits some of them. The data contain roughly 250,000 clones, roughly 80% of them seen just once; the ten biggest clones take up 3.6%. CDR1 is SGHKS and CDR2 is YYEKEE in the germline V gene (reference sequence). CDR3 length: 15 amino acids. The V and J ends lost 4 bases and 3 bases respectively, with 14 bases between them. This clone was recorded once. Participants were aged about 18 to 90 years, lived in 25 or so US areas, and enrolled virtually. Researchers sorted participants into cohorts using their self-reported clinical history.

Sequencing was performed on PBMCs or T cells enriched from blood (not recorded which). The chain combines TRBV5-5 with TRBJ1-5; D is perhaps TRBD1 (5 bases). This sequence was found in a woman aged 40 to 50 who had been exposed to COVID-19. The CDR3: CASSLSAGHNQPQHF. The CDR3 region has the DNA TGTGCCAGCAGCCTTTCCGCAGGACACAATCAGCCCCAGCATTTT.